This T cell receptor beta chain originates from a study of OX40 agonist ivuxolimab in advanced cancers. On the study more broadly: Partial response was recorded in three patients: one hepatocellular carcinoma and two cutaneous melanoma cases.

Sequencing was performed with immunoSEQ multiplex PCR; in TCRdb, only in-frame clones are kept and a portion is missing. Counted here are approximately 24,000 clones, more than 80% occurring once; the ten biggest clones make up 30% to 40%. V was shortened by 3 bases and J by 0 bases, with 12 bases between the two germline ends. Germline-derived CDR1 and CDR2 are SEHNR and FQNEAQ (reference sequence). CDR3 length: 15 amino acids. This receptor was obtained from an adult with an advanced solid tumor such as melanoma, head and neck, liver or kidney cancer. The rearrangement joins TRBV7-9 to TRBJ2-7; possibly TRBD1 for D (5 bases). Specimen: CD4+ or CD8+ T cells sorted from blood, collected in a trial of the OX40 agonist ivuxolimab. CDR3 bases: TGTGCCAGCAGCTTCGGTCTCAGGGACTCCTACGAGCAGTACTTC. It is translated as CASSFGLRDSYEQYF.